Many counts were recorded for the clone carrying this TCR beta chain. This specimen belongs to a study of T cells in Graves' hyperthyroidism and ophthalmopathy. V dropped 5 bases and J dropped 3; count of bases not matched to a gene: 3. Germline V CDR1 and CDR2: SGHAT, FQNNGV. The length of the CDR3 is 13 residues. The TCR beta CDR3 regions underwent amplification using RNA transcripts as the source. HTBI primers were employed in a first-round RT-PCR of the TCR CDR3. TCRdb re-analysed the multiplex PCR reads in MiXCR, keeping a single row per CDR3 protein. The sample shows about 600,000 distinct CDR3 sequences, approximately 16% of them seen only once.

The sequencing input was blood. This TCR derives from a woman aged 40 to 50 with Graves' ophthalmopathy. This sequence joins TRBV11-2 and TRBJ2-5; 7 bases match TRBD1. The CDR3 sequence is CASSADREETQYF. Here the CDR3 DNA reads TGTGCCAGCAGCGCAGACAGGGAAGAGACCCAGTACTTC.